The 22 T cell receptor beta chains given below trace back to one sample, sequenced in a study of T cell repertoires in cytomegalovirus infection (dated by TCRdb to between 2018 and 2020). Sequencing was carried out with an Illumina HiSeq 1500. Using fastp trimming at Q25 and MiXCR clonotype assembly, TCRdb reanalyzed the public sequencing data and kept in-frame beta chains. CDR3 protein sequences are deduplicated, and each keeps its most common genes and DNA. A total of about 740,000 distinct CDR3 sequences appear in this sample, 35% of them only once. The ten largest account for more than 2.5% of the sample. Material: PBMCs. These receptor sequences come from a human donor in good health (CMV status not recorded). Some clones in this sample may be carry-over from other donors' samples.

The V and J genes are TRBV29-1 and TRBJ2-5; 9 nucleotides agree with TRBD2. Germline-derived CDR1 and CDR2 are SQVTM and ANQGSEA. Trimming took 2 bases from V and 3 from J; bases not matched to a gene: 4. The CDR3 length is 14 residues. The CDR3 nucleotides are TGCAGCGTTGAAATAGCGGGAGAGGAAGAGACCCAGTACTTC. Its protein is CSVEIAGEEETQYF.

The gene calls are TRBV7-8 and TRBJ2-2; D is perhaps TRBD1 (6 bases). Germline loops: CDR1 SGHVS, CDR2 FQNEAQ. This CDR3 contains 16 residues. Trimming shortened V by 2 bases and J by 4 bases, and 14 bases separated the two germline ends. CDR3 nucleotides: TGTGCCAGCAGCTTATCAGGGGCGCCTAGCACCGGGGAGCTGTTTTTT. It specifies CASSLSGAPSTGELFF.

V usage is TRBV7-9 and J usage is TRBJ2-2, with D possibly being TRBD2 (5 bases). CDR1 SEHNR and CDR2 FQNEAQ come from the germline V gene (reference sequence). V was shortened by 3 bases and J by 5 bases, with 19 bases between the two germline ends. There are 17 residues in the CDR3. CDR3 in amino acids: CASSFTHRLRETGELFF. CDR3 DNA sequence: TGTGCCAGCAGCTTTACGCACCGACTCCGGGAAACCGGGGAGCTGTTTTTT.

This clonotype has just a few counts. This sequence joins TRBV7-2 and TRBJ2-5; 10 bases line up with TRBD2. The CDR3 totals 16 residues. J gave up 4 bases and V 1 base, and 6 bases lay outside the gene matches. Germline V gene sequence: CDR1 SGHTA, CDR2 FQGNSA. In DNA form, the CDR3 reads TGTGCCAGCAGCTTAGTCAGCGGGAGGGCCAGAGAGACCCAGTACTTC. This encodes CASSLVSGRARETQYF. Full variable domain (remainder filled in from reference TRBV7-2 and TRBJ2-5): GAGVSQSPSNKVTEKGKDVELRCDPISGHTALYWYRQSLGQGLEFLIYFQGNSAPDKSGLPSDRFSAERTGGSVSTLTIQRTQQEDSAVYLCASSLVSGRARETQYFGPGTRLLVL.

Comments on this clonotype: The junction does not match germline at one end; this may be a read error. In nucleotides, the CDR3 is TGCAGCCTGCGACGTCTAGACAGCTACGAGCATTACTTC. The encoded protein is CSLRRLDSYEHYF. The chain uses TRBV20-1 and TRBJ2-7; weak D call: TRBD1 (5 bases). Germline V gene data show CDR1 as DFQATT and CDR2 as SNEGSKA (reference sequence). This CDR3 region has 13 residues.

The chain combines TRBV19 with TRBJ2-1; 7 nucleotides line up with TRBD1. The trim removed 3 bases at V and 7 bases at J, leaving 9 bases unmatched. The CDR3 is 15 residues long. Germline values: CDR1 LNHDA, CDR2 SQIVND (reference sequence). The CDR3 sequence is CASSMTGSSINEQFF. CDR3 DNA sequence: TGTGCCAGTAGTATGACAGGGTCGAGTATAAATGAGCAGTTCTTC.

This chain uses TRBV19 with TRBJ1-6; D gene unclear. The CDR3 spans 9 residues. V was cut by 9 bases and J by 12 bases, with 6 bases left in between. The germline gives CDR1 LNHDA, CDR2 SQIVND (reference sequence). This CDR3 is CARAEPLHF. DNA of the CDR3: TGTGCCAGGGCCGAACCCCTCCACTTT.

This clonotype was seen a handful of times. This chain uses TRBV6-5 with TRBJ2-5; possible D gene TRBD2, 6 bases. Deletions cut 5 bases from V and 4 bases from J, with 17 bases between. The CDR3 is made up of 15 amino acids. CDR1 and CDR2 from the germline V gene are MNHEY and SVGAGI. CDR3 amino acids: CASSTPTGAGETQYF. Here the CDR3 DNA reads TGTGCCAGCAGTACCCCCACGGGAGCGGGAGAGACCCAGTACTTC.

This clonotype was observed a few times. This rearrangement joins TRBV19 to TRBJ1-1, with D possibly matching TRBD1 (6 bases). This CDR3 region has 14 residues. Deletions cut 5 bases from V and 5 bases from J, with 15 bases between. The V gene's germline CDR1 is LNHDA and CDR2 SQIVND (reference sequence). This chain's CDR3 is CASSPQGFRTEAFF. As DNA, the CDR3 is TGTGCCAGTAGTCCACAGGGTTTCAGGACTGAAGCTTTCTTT. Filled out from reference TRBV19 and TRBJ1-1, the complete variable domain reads DGGITQSPKYLFRKEGQNVTLSCEQNLNHDAMYWYRQDPGQGLRLIYYSQIVNDFQKGDIAEGYSVSREKKESFPLTVTSAQKNPTAFYLCASSPQGFRTEAFFGQGTRLTVV.

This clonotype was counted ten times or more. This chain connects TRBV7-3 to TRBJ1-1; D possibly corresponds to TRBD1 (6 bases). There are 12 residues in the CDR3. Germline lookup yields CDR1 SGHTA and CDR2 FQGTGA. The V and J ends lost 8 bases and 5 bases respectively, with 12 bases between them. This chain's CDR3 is CASGTGYTEAFF. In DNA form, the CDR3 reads TGTGCCAGCGGTACAGGGTATACTGAAGCTTTCTTT.

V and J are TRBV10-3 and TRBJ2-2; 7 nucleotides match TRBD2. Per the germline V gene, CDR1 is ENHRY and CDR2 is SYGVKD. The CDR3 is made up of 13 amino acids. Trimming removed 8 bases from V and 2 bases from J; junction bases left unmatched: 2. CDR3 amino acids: CAIGRENTGELFF. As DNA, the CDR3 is TGTGCCATCGGGAGGGAAAACACCGGGGAGCTGTTTTTT.

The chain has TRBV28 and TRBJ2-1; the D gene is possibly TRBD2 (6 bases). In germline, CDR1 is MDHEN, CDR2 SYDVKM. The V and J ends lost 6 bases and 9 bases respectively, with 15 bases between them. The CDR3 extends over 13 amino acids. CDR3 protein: CASRGGPFTEQFF. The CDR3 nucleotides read TGTGCCAGCAGGGGGGGACCCTTCACTGAGCAGTTCTTC.

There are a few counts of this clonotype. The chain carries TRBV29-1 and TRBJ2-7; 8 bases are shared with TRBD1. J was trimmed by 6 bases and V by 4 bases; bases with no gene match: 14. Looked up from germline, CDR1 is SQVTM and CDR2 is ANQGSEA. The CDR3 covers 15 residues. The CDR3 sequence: CSVVPGGTGQGEQYF. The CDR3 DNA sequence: TGCAGCGTTGTCCCCGGCGGGACAGGACAAGGCGAGCAGTACTTC.

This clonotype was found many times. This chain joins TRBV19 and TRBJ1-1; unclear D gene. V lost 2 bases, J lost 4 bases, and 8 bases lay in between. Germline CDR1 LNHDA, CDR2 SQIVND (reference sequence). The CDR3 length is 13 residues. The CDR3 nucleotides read TGTGCCAGTAGTATATCGCGGGGCACTGAAGCTTTCTTT. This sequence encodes CASSISRGTEAFF.

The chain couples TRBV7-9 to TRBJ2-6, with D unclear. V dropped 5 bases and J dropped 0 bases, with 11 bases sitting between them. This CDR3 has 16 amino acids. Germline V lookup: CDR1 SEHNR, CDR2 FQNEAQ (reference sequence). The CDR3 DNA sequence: TGTGCCAGCAGCATTGGAAGGGACTCTGGGGCCAACGTCCTGACTTTC. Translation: CASSIGRDSGANVLTF.

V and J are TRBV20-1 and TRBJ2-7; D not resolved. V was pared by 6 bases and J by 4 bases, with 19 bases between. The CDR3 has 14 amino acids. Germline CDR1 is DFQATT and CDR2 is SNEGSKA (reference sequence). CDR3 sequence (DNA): TGCAGTGCCTCTTTACTCCACGGTGGGTACGAGCAGTACTTC. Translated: CSASLLHGGYEQYF.

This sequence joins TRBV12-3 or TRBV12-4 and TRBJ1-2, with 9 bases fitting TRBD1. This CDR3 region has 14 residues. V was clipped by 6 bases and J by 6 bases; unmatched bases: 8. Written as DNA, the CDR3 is TGTGCCAGCAGACGCCCGGACAGGGGAAATGGCTACACCTTC. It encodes CASRRPDRGNGYTF.

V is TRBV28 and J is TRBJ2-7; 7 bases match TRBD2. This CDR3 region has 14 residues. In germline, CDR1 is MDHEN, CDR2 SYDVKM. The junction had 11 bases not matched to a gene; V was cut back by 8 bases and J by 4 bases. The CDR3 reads CASLSGTGRYEQYF. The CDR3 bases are TGTGCCAGCCTCAGCGGGACGGGGCGATACGAGCAGTACTTC.

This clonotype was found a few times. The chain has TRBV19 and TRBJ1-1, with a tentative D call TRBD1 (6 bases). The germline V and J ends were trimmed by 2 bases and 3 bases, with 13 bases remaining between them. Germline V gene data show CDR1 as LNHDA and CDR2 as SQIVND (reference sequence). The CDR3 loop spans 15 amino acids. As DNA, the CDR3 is TGTGCCAGTAGTATAATTCAGGGGATTTACACTGAAGCTTTCTTT. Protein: CASSIIQGIYTEAFF. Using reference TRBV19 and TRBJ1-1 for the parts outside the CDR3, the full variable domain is DGGITQSPKYLFRKEGQNVTLSCEQNLNHDAMYWYRQDPGQGLRLIYYSQIVNDFQKGDIAEGYSVSREKKESFPLTVTSAQKNPTAFYLCASSIIQGIYTEAFFGQGTRLTVV.

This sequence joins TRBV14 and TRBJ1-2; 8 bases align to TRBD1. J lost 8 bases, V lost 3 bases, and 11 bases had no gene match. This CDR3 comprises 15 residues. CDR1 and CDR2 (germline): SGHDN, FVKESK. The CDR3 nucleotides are TGTGCCAGCAGCCAGAATACAGGGGGTCCCCTGGGCTACACCTTC. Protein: CASSQNTGGPLGYTF.

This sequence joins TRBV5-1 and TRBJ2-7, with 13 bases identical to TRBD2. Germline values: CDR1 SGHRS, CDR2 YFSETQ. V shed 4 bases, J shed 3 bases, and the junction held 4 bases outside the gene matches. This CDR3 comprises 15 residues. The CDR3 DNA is TGCGCCAGCAGCGGACTAGCGGGGGCTAACTACGAGCAGTACTTC. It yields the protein CASSGLAGANYEQYF.

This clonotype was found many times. The CDR3 coding sequence is TGTGCCAGCAGCTCCACGCCACTTACTAACTATGGCTACACCTTC. This codes for CASSSTPLTNYGYTF. V usage is TRBV7-6 and J usage is TRBJ1-2; D remains ambiguous. Trimming removed 4 bases from V and 0 bases from J, with 12 bases in between. The CDR3 runs to 15 residues. Germline assignment: CDR1 SGHVS and CDR2 FNYEAQ.